The 25 T cell receptor beta chains given below trace back to one sample, sequenced in a study of blood T cell repertoires in COVID-19. The assay was immunoSEQ multiplex PCR, and TCRdb's table has in-frame clones only and misses some. The repertoire holds 120,000 or so clones, with around three quarters as singletons. The sample consisted of peripheral blood. These receptors came from an older woman with acute or convalescent COVID-19.

The chain couples TRBV4-3 to TRBJ2-1; the D gene is possibly TRBD1 (5 bases). The CDR3 has 18 residues. The ends were cut back, 0 bases at V and 4 bases at J, with 19 bases in the middle. Germline V gene sequence: CDR1 LGHNA, CDR2 YSLEER. CDR3 amino acids: CASSQEVARETFYNEQFF. In nucleotides, the CDR3 is TGCGCCAGCAGCCAAGAAGTAGCCAGGGAAACATTTTACAATGAGCAGTTCTTC.

This clone has just one count. This chain joins TRBV7-2 and TRBJ2-7; maybe TRBD2 (5 bases). The germline gives CDR1 SGHTA, CDR2 FQGNSA. V was pared by 3 bases and J by 3 bases, with 6 bases between. The CDR3 is 12 residues long. This CDR3 is CASSFGLYEQYF. The CDR3, as DNA: TGTGCCAGCAGCTTCGGACTCTACGAGCAGTACTTC.

The chain employs TRBV29-1 and TRBJ2-1; D might be TRBD2 (5 bases). This CDR3 spans 15 amino acids. Looked up from germline, CDR1 is SQVTM and CDR2 is ANQGSEA. Trimming took off 2 bases at V and 3 bases at J, with 14 bases between the two ends. CDR3 sequence (DNA): TGCAGCGTTGAACCATTGGACGGACTCTACAATGAGCAGTTCTTC. As protein: CSVEPLDGLYNEQFF.

The genes are TRBV7-9 and TRBJ2-1; 9 bases line up with TRBD1. Germline-derived CDR1 and CDR2 are SEHNR and FQNEAQ (reference sequence). V trimming: 6 bases; J trimming: 8 bases; junction bases outside the gene matches: 14. The CDR3 runs 16 residues. The CDR3 protein is CASRTEGTGNPHEQFF. CDR3 coding DNA: TGTGCCAGCAGAACCGAAGGGACAGGGAACCCCCATGAGCAGTTCTTC.

V and J are TRBV19 and TRBJ2-3, with D tentatively TRBD1 (6 bases). The CDR3 is 15 amino acids. Germline lookup yields CDR1 LNHDA and CDR2 SQIVND (reference sequence). V was clipped by 4 bases and J by 0 bases, with 11 bases between them. CDR3 sequence reads: CASSTGALSTDTQYF. The CDR3 nucleotides read TGTGCCAGTAGTACAGGGGCCCTTAGCACAGATACGCAGTATTTT.

The chain has TRBV5-6 and TRBJ1-4; TRBD1 aligns across 9 bases. Germline trimming cut 4 bases from V and 8 bases from J; bases unmatched to any gene: 9. This CDR3 has 15 amino acids. Germline V lookup: CDR1 SGHDT, CDR2 YYEEEE. This chain's CDR3 is CASSRRTGVREKLFF. The CDR3 nucleotides are TGTGCCAGCAGCCGTCGGACAGGGGTTAGGGAAAAACTGTTTTTT.

The chain carries TRBV7-9 and TRBJ1-1; D is unclear. Trimming shortened V by 4 bases and J by 1 base, and 4 bases separated the two germline ends. The CDR3 runs 12 residues. Germline CDR1 SEHNR, CDR2 FQNEAQ (reference sequence). The CDR3 bases are TGTGCCAGCAGCTCTCCGAACACTGAAGCTTTCTTT. Translating gives CASSSPNTEAFF.

For the CDR3, the DNA is TGCGCCAGCAGCTTGAAGGGGGCAGGGACTGAAGCTTTCTTT. It is translated as CASSLKGAGTEAFF. This chain connects TRBV5-1 to TRBJ1-1; 7 positions agree with TRBD1. The V gene's germline CDR1 is SGHRS and CDR2 YFSETQ. The CDR3 has 14 amino acids. V lost 1 base and J lost 5; bases outside the gene matches: 5.

CDR3 DNA sequence: TGTGCCAGCTCACCACTGTCCGGTGAGGGTTACGAGCAGTACTTC. Residues: CASSPLSGEGYEQYF. V and J are TRBV18 and TRBJ2-7; perhaps TRBD2 as D (5 bases). The V gene lost 1 base and the J gene lost 4 bases, with 14 bases spanning the gap. Germline CDR1 and CDR2: KGHSH and LQKENI. The CDR3 covers 15 residues. Full variable domain (remainder filled in from reference TRBV18 and TRBJ2-7): NAGVMQNPRHLVRRRGQEARLRCSPMKGHSHVYWYRQLPEEGLKFMVYLQKENIIDESGMPKERFSAEFPKEGPSILRIQQVVRGDSAAYFCASSPLSGEGYEQYFGPGTRLTVT.

This chain uses TRBV30 with TRBJ1-1; TRBD1 matches 7 bases. V was clipped by 3 bases and J by 6 bases; unmatched bases: 7. Germline V gives CDR1 GTSNPN, CDR2 SVGIG (reference sequence). The CDR3 consists of 13 residues. CDR3 bases: TGTGCCTGGAGCCGAGGGGGCGAGGCTGAAGCTTTCTTT. Translation gives CAWSRGGEAEAFF.

The CDR3 DNA reads TGTGCCAGCAGTCCGAGTCGGGGACTAGCCCCCTACGAGCAGTACTTC. Residues: CASSPSRGLAPYEQYF. The chain has TRBV5-6 and TRBJ2-7; the match to TRBD2 covers 9 bases. CDR3 length: 16 residues. The V segment lost 5 bases and the J segment 2 bases; nucleotides outside the gene matches: 11. The germline gives CDR1 SGHDT, CDR2 YYEEEE. Drawing the rest from reference TRBV5-6 and TRBJ2-7, the complete variable domain is DAGVTQSPTHLIKTRGQQVTLRCSPKSGHDTVSWYQQALGQGPQFIFQYYEEEERQRGNFPDRFSGHQFPNYSSELNVNALLLGDSALYLCASSPSRGLAPYEQYFGPGTRLTVT.

This clone was observed a handful of times. The chain couples TRBV4-1 to TRBJ2-5; possible D gene TRBD1, 6 bases. Germline V gene data show CDR1 as MGHRA and CDR2 as YSYEKL. There are 16 residues in the CDR3. Trimming left V 3 bases short and J 2 bases short, with 16 bases between. CDR3 sequence: CASSQTPGHLQETQYF. DNA of the CDR3: TGCGCCAGCAGCCAGACACCGGGACACCTTCAAGAGACCCAGTACTTC.

This sequence joins TRBV2 and TRBJ2-7; 8 nucleotides agree with TRBD2. Unmatched junction bases numbered 11, after V lost 8 bases and J lost 5 bases. This CDR3 spans 14 amino acids. Germline values: CDR1 SNHLY, CDR2 FYNNEI. The CDR3 spells CASARRTSTHEQYF. The CDR3 region has the DNA TGTGCCAGCGCTCGACGGACTAGCACTCACGAGCAGTACTTC. The variable domain in full, completed from reference TRBV2 and TRBJ2-7, reads EPEVTQTPSHQVTQMGQEVILRCVPISNHLYFYWYRQILGQKVEFLVSFYNNEISEKSEIFDDQFSVERPDGSNFTLKIRSTKLEDSAMYFCASARRTSTHEQYFGPGTRLTVT.

This clone was observed a few times. CDR3 nucleotide sequence: TGTGCCAGTAACACAGGGGGCTCGTACACTGAAGCTTTCTTT. Protein: CASNTGGSYTEAFF. The V gene is TRBV19, the J gene TRBJ1-1, with 9 bases fitting TRBD1. CDR3 length equals 14 residues. CDR1 LNHDA and CDR2 SQIVND come from the germline V gene (reference sequence). The J segment lost 3 bases and the V segment lost 7 bases, leaving 6 bases of the junction unmatched.

The CDR3 loop is CASSLASSPVYGEQFF. CDR3 bases: TGTGCCAGCAGCTTAGCTTCTAGCCCCGTATACGGTGAGCAGTTCTTC. V and J are TRBV7-8 and TRBJ2-1; a weak D match, TRBD2 (5 bases). V dropped 0 bases and J dropped 9 bases, with 18 bases sitting between them. The CDR3 sequence is 16 residues long. Per germline, CDR1 SGHVS and CDR2 FQNEAQ. Drawing the rest from reference TRBV7-8 and TRBJ2-1, the complete variable domain is GAGVSQSPRYKVAKRGQDVALRCDPISGHVSLFWYQQALGQGPEFLTYFQNEAQLDKSGLPSDRFFAERPEGSVSTLKIQRTQQEDSAVYLCASSLASSPVYGEQFFGPGTRLTVL.

This clone was seen only a few times. This rearrangement joins TRBV5-1 to TRBJ1-3; D remains ambiguous. The CDR3 has 14 residues. Germline loops: CDR1 SGHRS, CDR2 YFSETQ. The ends were cut back, 4 bases at V and 1 base at J, with 9 bases in the middle. CDR3 sequence (DNA): TGCGCCAGCAGCCTGACACATTCTGGAAACACCATATATTTT. As protein: CASSLTHSGNTIYF.

This clone was seen more than once but under ten times. The genes are TRBV6-5 and TRBJ2-2, with D hard to call. This CDR3 region has 13 residues. Germline V gives CDR1 MNHEY, CDR2 SVGAGI. V lost 2 bases to trimming and J lost 3 bases, with 4 bases between them. The CDR3 is CASSYRDTGELFF. Here the CDR3 DNA reads TGTGCCAGCAGTTACCGAGACACCGGGGAGCTGTTTTTT.

The chain couples TRBV18 to TRBJ1-1; TRBD1 might be the D (6 bases). Germline CDR1 and CDR2: KGHSH and LQKENI. V was pared by 5 bases and J by 1 base, with 14 bases between. The CDR3 has 15 residues. CDR3 protein: CASSVTGSGNTEAFF. CDR3 nucleotide sequence: TGTGCCAGCTCAGTCACAGGGTCCGGGAACACTGAAGCTTTCTTT.

The chain has TRBV19 and TRBJ1-5, with D perhaps TRBD1 (5 bases). The CDR3 extends over 16 amino acids. Germline V lookup: CDR1 LNHDA, CDR2 SQIVND (reference sequence). V was pared by 6 bases and J by 0 bases, with 15 bases between. The CDR3 region is CASSDGTVHSNQPQHF. As DNA, the CDR3 is TGTGCCAGTAGCGATGGGACTGTACATAGCAATCAGCCCCAGCATTTT.

This clone appeared a single time. V is TRBV7-9 and J is TRBJ2-1, with 11 bases that match TRBD2. CDR3 size: 15 residues. The germline V gene has CDR1 SEHNR and CDR2 FQNEAQ (reference sequence). The V and J ends lost 1 base and 11 bases, in that order; junction bases with no gene match: 7. CDR3 in amino acids: CASSLGLAGRGKQFF. The DNA of the CDR3 is TGTGCCAGCAGCTTAGGACTAGCGGGACGGGGCAAGCAGTTCTTC.

The chain carries TRBV6-5 and TRBJ2-7, with D unclear. CDR3 length: 13 residues. The germline V gene has CDR1 MNHEY and CDR2 SVGAGI. Trimming shortened V by 8 bases and J by 7 bases, and 18 bases separated the two germline ends. CDR3: CASSPSALREQYF. CDR3 bases: TGTGCCAGCTCCCCGTCGGCACTGAGGGAGCAGTACTTC.

The J gene is TRBJ2-5, the V gene TRBV11-2, with 10 bases aligning to TRBD1. With V trimmed by 4 bases and J by 5 bases, 7 bases remained unmatched. Germline assignment: CDR1 SGHAT and CDR2 FQNNGV. This CDR3 is 15 amino acids long. The DNA of the CDR3 is TGTGCCAGCAGCTCATGGGACAGGGGAGGGGAGACCCAGTACTTC. Amino acids: CASSSWDRGGETQYF.

The chain recombines TRBV5-6 with TRBJ1-6; D remains ambiguous. V lost 1 base to trimming and J lost 7 bases, with 15 bases between them. Germline V lookup: CDR1 SGHDT, CDR2 YYEEEE. The CDR3 is 16 amino acids. CDR3 sequence (DNA): TGTGCCAGCAGCTTGATATCAGGTGGTGGAAATTCACCCCTCCACTTT. The encoded protein is CASSLISGGGNSPLHF.

The chain uses TRBV5-1 and TRBJ2-2, with TRBD2 identical over 13 bases. With 0 bases clipped from V and 5 bases from J, the junction kept 7 bases outside the gene matches. Germline V gene data show CDR1 as SGHRS and CDR2 as YFSETQ. The CDR3 runs to 18 residues. CDR3 DNA: TGCGCCAGCAGCTTGGGCGGGACTAGCGGGATCGGGACCGGGGAGCTGTTTTTT. It is translated as CASSLGGTSGIGTGELFF.

This rearrangement joins TRBV9 to TRBJ2-2; no clear D gene. V was clipped by 1 base and J by 6 bases, with 7 bases between them. Germline CDR1 and CDR2: SGDLS and YYNGEE. The CDR3 covers 13 residues. CDR3 nucleotide sequence: TGTGCCAGCAGCGTATCAGTATCCGGGGAGCTGTTTTTT. This gives the protein CASSVSVSGELFF.